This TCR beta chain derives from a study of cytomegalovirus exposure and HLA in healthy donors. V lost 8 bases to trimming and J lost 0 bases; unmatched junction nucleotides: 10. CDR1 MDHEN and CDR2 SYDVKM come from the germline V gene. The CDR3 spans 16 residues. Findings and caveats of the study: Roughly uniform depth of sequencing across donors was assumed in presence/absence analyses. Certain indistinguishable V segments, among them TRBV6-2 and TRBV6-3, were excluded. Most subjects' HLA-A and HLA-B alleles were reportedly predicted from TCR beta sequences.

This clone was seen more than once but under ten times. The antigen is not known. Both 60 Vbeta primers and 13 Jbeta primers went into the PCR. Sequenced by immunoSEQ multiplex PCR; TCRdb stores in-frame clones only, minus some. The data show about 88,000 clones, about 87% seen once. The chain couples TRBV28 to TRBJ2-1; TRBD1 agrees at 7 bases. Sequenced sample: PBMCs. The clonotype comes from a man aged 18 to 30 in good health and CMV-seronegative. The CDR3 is CASLSRDSDSYNEQFF. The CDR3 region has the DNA TGTGCCAGCTTAAGCCGGGACAGCGACTCCTACAATGAGCAGTTCTTC.